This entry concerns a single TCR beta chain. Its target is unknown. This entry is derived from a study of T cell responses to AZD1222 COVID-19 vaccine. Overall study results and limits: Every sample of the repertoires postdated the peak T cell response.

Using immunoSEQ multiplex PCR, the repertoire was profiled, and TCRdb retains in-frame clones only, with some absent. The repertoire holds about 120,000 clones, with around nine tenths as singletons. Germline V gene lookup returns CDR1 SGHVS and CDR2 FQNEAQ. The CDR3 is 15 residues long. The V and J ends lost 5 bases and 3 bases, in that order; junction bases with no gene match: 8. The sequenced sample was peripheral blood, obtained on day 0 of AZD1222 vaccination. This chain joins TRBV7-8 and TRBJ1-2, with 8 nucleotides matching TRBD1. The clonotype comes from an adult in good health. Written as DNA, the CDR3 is TGTGCCAGCAGCCGAGGACAGGGACGAGACTATGGCTACACCTTC. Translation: CASSRGQGRDYGYTF.